The 12 T cell receptor beta chains below all came from one sample that was sequenced in a study of T-cell reconstitution after alpha-beta-depleted transplantation in children. Preparation of the TCRbeta library was carried out with unique molecular identifiers. TCRdb independently ran MiXCR on the PCR reads; one entry per CDR3 protein. The table includes 500,000 to 650,000 distinct CDR3 sequences, about an eighth detected once. Material: PBMCs, mostly from graft donor cells, obtained 180 days after TCRalphabeta/CD19-depleted stem cell transplant. The receptors shown here come from a female patient between 2 and 15 years old who had a stem cell transplant for aplastic anemia, so the T cells may come from the graft donor.

In this sample, this clonotype turned up a few times. The V gene is TRBV12-3 or TRBV12-4, the J gene TRBJ2-2, with D maybe TRBD2 (5 bases). The CDR3 has 14 amino acids. Trimming shortened V by 1 base and J by 3 bases, and 6 bases separated the two germline ends. The chain's CDR3 is CASSLGGHTGELFF. The CDR3 coding sequence is TGTGCCAGCAGTTTAGGAGGGCACACCGGGGAGCTGTTTTTT.

J is TRBJ2-3 and V is TRBV10-1, with a possible D match to TRBD2 (5 bases). The V gene's germline CDR1 is WNHNN and CDR2 SYGVQD (reference sequence). The CDR3 covers 14 residues. V lost 0 bases and J lost 8, with 12 bases in between. Here the CDR3 DNA reads TGCGCCAGCAGTGAGTCGTGGGCAGGAGGTACGCAGTATTTT. Translating gives CASSESWAGGTQYF.

The chain employs TRBV15 and TRBJ2-7; a possible D gene is TRBD2 (5 bases). The CDR3 has 15 residues. CDR1 is LNHNV, CDR2 YYDKDF, per germline (reference sequence). Trimming cost V 0 bases and J 1 base, with 10 bases left between them. CDR3 protein: CATSREKAASYEQYF. The DNA for the CDR3 is TGTGCCACCAGCAGAGAAAAAGCGGCATCCTACGAGCAGTACTTC.

This clonotype has more than one count but fewer than ten. The chain recombines TRBV7-3 with TRBJ1-3; D not certain. Germline-derived CDR1 and CDR2 are SGHTA and FQGTGA. This CDR3 has 15 residues. The ends were cut back, 3 bases at V and 4 bases at J, with 13 bases in the middle. For the CDR3, the DNA is TGTGCCAGCAGCTTGGGCCCCACGGAGGGAAACACCATATATTTT. This gives the protein CASSLGPTEGNTIYF.

This clonotype was observed a few times. J is TRBJ2-1 and V is TRBV5-1; 9 nucleotides agree with TRBD2. CDR1 SGHRS and CDR2 YFSETQ come from the germline V gene. The length of the CDR3 is 17 residues. V lost 4 bases and J lost 3; bases outside the gene matches: 11. Here the CDR3 reads CASSLRLADELYNEQFF. For the CDR3, the DNA is TGCGCCAGCAGCCTGAGACTAGCGGACGAACTCTACAATGAGCAGTTCTTC.

J is TRBJ2-5 and V is TRBV10-3; the D is unclear. V was trimmed by 7 bases and J by 2 bases, leaving 11 bases between them. CDR3 length equals 13 residues. Germline-derived CDR1 and CDR2 are ENHRY and SYGVKD. CDR3 residues: CAITGSPQETQYF. The CDR3 nucleotides read TGTGCCATCACGGGCAGTCCACAAGAGACCCAGTACTTC.

This clonotype was detected only a few times. CDR3 DNA: TGTGCCAGCAGTTACCCTAGCGGGAGGGCCTTATACAATGAGCAGTTCTTC. Translation: CASSYPSGRALYNEQFF. The chain uses TRBV6-2 or TRBV6-3 and TRBJ2-1; 12 bases fit TRBD2. The CDR3 has 17 residues. Per germline, CDR1 MNHEY and CDR2 SVGEGT. The V gene end was trimmed by 2 bases and the J gene end by 4 bases; junction bases not matched to a gene: 6.

This clonotype was counted only a few times. The chain joins TRBV29-1 to TRBJ2-7; TRBD2 matches 7 bases. This CDR3 has 15 residues. Germline V CDR1 and CDR2: SQVTM, ANQGSEA. With V trimmed by 1 base and J by 2 bases, 8 bases remained unmatched. CDR3 residues: CSVEGTSSGTYEQYV. In DNA, the CDR3 is TGCAGCGTTGAAGGCACGTCTAGCGGTACCTACGAGCAGTACGTC.

The V and J genes are TRBV7-3 and TRBJ2-7; 11 positions match TRBD2. Germline trimming cut 3 bases from V and 2 bases from J; bases unmatched to any gene: 3. Germline CDR1 reads SGHTA; CDR2 reads FQGTGA. The CDR3 length is 15 residues. The CDR3: CASSLGLAEPYEQYF. CDR3 coding DNA: TGTGCCAGCAGCTTGGGACTAGCGGAACCCTACGAGCAGTACTTC.

This clonotype was seen a handful of times. The rearrangement joins TRBV29-1 to TRBJ2-7; D tentatively reads TRBD1 or TRBD2 (5 bases each). The CDR3 has 12 amino acids. The germline CDR1 and CDR2 sequences are SQVTM and ANQGSEA. The ends were cut back, 7 bases at V and 3 bases at J, with 13 bases in the middle. DNA of the CDR3: TGCAGCGCCCGCCTGGGACGCTACGAGCAGTACTTC. Protein: CSARLGRYEQYF.

This clonotype has more than one count but fewer than ten. This rearrangement joins TRBV11-2 to TRBJ1-4, with D unresolved. The CDR3 length is 15 residues. Trimming shortened V by 2 bases and J by 8 bases, and 15 bases separated the two germline ends. The germline gives CDR1 SGHAT, CDR2 FQNNGV. The CDR3 DNA follows: TGTGCCAGCAGCTTATACGGGGTAACGTACGAAAAACTGTTTTTT. This sequence encodes CASSLYGVTYEKLFF. The entire variable domain, with the rest obtained from reference TRBV11-2 and TRBJ1-4, is as follows: EAGVAQSPRYKIIEKRQSVAFWCNPISGHATLYWYQQILGQGPKLLIQFQNNGVVDDSQLPKDRFSAERLKGVDSTLKIQPAKLEDSAVYLCASSLYGVTYEKLFFGSGTQLSVL.

The chain uses TRBV4-3 and TRBJ2-3; no definite D call. The CDR3 is made up of 13 amino acids. V shed 1 base and J shed 4 bases, with 6 bases lying between them. In germline, CDR1 is LGHNA, CDR2 YSLEER. CDR3 sequence reads: CASSQGAADTQYF. The CDR3 DNA sequence: TGCGCCAGCAGCCAAGGTGCCGCAGATACGCAGTATTTT.